The 19 T cell receptor beta chains listed next were all sequenced from one sample in a study of ipilimumab plus nivolumab after autologous stem cell transplantation. This table comes from immunoSEQ multiplex PCR, and its TCRdb copy is limited to in-frame clones, with some not included. The table lists 43,000 or so clones, around nine tenths of them singletons. The sample in question was PBMCs, obtained in a trial of ipilimumab plus nivolumab as post-transplant consolidation. These receptors all come from a male donor with multiple myeloma.

The chain combines TRBV6-6 with TRBJ1-4, with 7 bases matching TRBD1. Germline CDR1 MNHNY, CDR2 SVGAGI (reference sequence). J lost 0 bases, V lost 6 bases, and 7 bases had no gene match. CDR3 length equals 16 residues. The CDR3 DNA sequence: TGTGCCAGCAGCACCCGGGACAGCTCAACTAATGAAAAACTGTTTTTT. Its translation: CASSTRDSSTNEKLFF.

This chain uses TRBV30 with TRBJ1-3; D is ambiguous. V lost 6 bases and J 0 bases, leaving 12 bases between the germline ends. The germline CDR1 and CDR2 sequences are GTSNPN and SVGIG (reference sequence). This CDR3 has 14 amino acids. The CDR3 DNA follows: TGTGCCTGCCCGTACAGTAGCTCTGGAAACACCATATATTTT. Translating it yields CACPYSSSGNTIYF.

The CDR3 protein is CASSLAGYGFANTGELFF. The CDR3 region has the DNA TGTGCCAGCAGCTTAGCGGGCTACGGCTTCGCGAACACCGGGGAGCTGTTTTTT. V is TRBV11-1 and J is TRBJ2-2; D ambiguous. The CDR3 runs to 18 residues. V shed 0 bases and J shed 0 bases, with 14 bases lying between them. Germline V gene sequence: CDR1 SGHAT, CDR2 FQDESV (reference sequence).

The V and J genes are TRBV30 and TRBJ2-1; no reliable D call. The CDR3 spans 11 residues. With 1 base removed from V and 9 bases from J, the gap between germline ends came to 7 bases. Germline lookup yields CDR1 GTSNPN and CDR2 SVGIG (reference sequence). The CDR3 DNA reads as TGTGCCTGGAGTGGGGCTGGTGAGCAGTTCTTC. It codes for CAWSGAGEQFF.

The chain employs TRBV28 and TRBJ1-4, with 9 positions matching TRBD1. Germline CDR1 and CDR2: MDHEN and SYDVKM. Losses at the gene ends were 4 bases for V and 0 bases for J; bases not matched to a gene: 12. The CDR3 totals 19 residues. The CDR3 nucleotides read TGTGCCAGCAGTTCTCCGGGACAGGGAGATCCCGCAACTAATGAAAAACTGTTTTTT. Translated: CASSSPGQGDPATNEKLFF.

This chain uses TRBV18 with TRBJ1-3; D is ambiguous. CDR1 is KGHSH and CDR2 is LQKENI in the germline V gene. Trimming cost V 0 bases and J 5 bases, with 5 bases left between them. The CDR3 runs to 13 residues. The CDR3 sequence is CASSPPARNTIYF. The CDR3 region has the DNA TGTGCCAGCTCACCACCGGCGCGAAACACCATATATTTT.

The count of this clone is one. The rearrangement joins TRBV7-3 to TRBJ2-1; tentative D call: TRBD2 (6 bases). Germline V gene data show CDR1 as SGHTA and CDR2 as FQGTGA. The V end lost 1 base, the J end lost 8 bases, and 12 bases lay between the germline ends. There are 14 residues in the CDR3. CDR3 DNA: TGTGCCAGCAGCTTAATGCAGGGAGGCGATGAGCAGTTCTTC. It yields the protein CASSLMQGGDEQFF.

Remarks on this clone: In the same sample, other DNA sequences code for this CDR3. The V call is TRBV2, the J call TRBJ1-5; D is uncertain. Germline CDR1 reads SNHLY; CDR2 reads FYNNEI. The length of the CDR3 is 14 residues. Trimming removed 3 bases from V and 2 bases from J, with 8 bases in between. The CDR3 DNA reads as TGTGCCAGCAGTGAGGTTCAGGGCAATCAGCCCCAGCATTTT. Protein: CASSEVQGNQPQHF.

V and J are TRBV4-1 and TRBJ2-7, with D unclear. The CDR3 is 14 amino acids. The germline gives CDR1 MGHRA, CDR2 YSYEKL. Trimming took off 1 base at V and 0 bases at J, with 7 bases between the two ends. CDR3 DNA sequence: TGCGCCAGCAGCCAAGCCCAGAGCTCCTACGAGCAGTACTTC. Translation: CASSQAQSSYEQYF.

This sequence joins TRBV4-3 and TRBJ2-1; no clear D gene. CDR1 is LGHNA, CDR2 YSLEER, per germline. There are 14 residues in the CDR3. V shed 0 bases and J shed 4 bases, with 7 bases lying between them. This chain's CDR3 is CASSQDRWYNEQFF. CDR3 coding DNA: TGCGCCAGCAGCCAAGATCGATGGTACAATGAGCAGTTCTTC.

This clone was counted once. The genes are TRBV7-9 and TRBJ1-4, with unresolved D. CDR3 length equals 15 residues. V was trimmed by 2 bases and J by 0 bases, leaving 7 bases between them. Germline values: CDR1 SEHNR, CDR2 FQNEAQ (reference sequence). CDR3 loop: CASSLLGATNEKLFF. CDR3 DNA sequence: TGTGCCAGCAGCTTATTAGGAGCAACTAATGAAAAACTGTTTTTT.

CDR3 DNA: TGTGCCAGCAGCCATCGGGACAGGGGTGATTTATATGAGCAGTTCTTC. Amino acids: CASSHRDRGDLYEQFF. This chain connects TRBV5-5 to TRBJ2-1; 10 positions match TRBD1. The CDR3 is 16 residues long. In germline, CDR1 is SGHKS, CDR2 YYEKEE (reference sequence). Unmatched junction bases numbered 12, after V lost 4 bases and J lost 8 bases.

This clone was seen a single time. The gene calls are TRBV5-1 and TRBJ1-3; no definite D call. This CDR3 is 11 amino acids long. The germline CDR1 and CDR2 sequences are SGHRS and YFSETQ. V lost 6 bases, J lost 6 bases, and 7 bases lay in between. The chain's CDR3 is CASKRENTIYF. The CDR3, as DNA: TGCGCCAGCAAGAGGGAAAACACCATATATTTT.

This chain uses TRBV29-1 with TRBJ2-4, with 10 positions matching TRBD1. V was pared by 5 bases and J by 1 base, with 2 bases of the junction left unmatched. Germline V gene sequence: CDR1 SQVTM, CDR2 ANQGSEA. The CDR3 covers 14 residues. The CDR3 protein is CSVLDRGAKNIQYF. The DNA of the CDR3 is TGCAGCGTTCTGGACAGGGGGGCCAAAAACATTCAGTACTTC.

The chain combines TRBV27 with TRBJ2-2, with D possibly matching TRBD2 (5 bases). The germline CDR1 and CDR2 sequences are MNHEY and SMNVEV (reference sequence). The ends were cut back, 6 bases at V and 3 bases at J, with 14 bases in the middle. CDR3 length: 15 amino acids. In DNA form, the CDR3 reads TGTGCCAGCAGCAAACCCGCGGGTTACACCGGGGAGCTGTTTTTT. Protein product: CASSKPAGYTGELFF.

The J gene is TRBJ1-5, the V gene TRBV9; D is perhaps TRBD1 (5 bases). The V end was cut by 4 bases, the J end by 6 bases, with 14 bases between. Germline V lookup: CDR1 SGDLS, CDR2 YYNGEE. The CDR3 runs to 14 residues. The CDR3 nucleotides read TGTGCCAGCAGCCCGGGGCAGGCCCCTCAGCCCCAGCATTTT. Its protein is CASSPGQAPQPQHF.

The chain has TRBV10-3 and TRBJ2-7, with a tentative D call TRBD2 (6 bases). Trimming took off 8 bases at V and 5 bases at J, with 16 bases between the two ends. This CDR3 comprises 13 residues. Per germline, CDR1 ENHRY and CDR2 SYGVKD. The CDR3 nucleotides read TGTGCCATCGGAGGGCAGGGACGGAACGAGCAGTACTTC. It encodes CAIGGQGRNEQYF.

Details on this clone: One end of the junction does not line up with germline, which may come from a read error. The CDR3 protein is CTIRGGGDRNEQFF. The CDR3 bases are TGTACCATCAGGGGAGGGGGGGATCGCAATGAGCAGTTCTTC. The chain links TRBV10-3 to TRBJ2-1; tentatively, D is TRBD2 (7 bases). The CDR3 length is 14 residues. Germline V CDR1 and CDR2: ENHRY, SYGVKD.

V gene TRBV30 combines with J gene TRBJ1-6; no definite D call. V was pared by 0 bases and J by 4 bases, with 7 bases between. The CDR3 is 14 amino acids. From germline, CDR1 is GTSNPN and CDR2 SVGIG (reference sequence). The CDR3 protein is CAWSVTDYNSPLHF. DNA for the CDR3: TGTGCCTGGAGTGTTACGGATTATAATTCACCCCTCCACTTT.